This entry lists 31 T cell receptor beta chains sequenced from one sample in a study of cytomegalovirus exposure and HLA in healthy donors. This PCR relied on a set of 60 Vbeta primers and 13 Jbeta primers. Measured with immunoSEQ multiplex PCR; TCRdb has only the in-frame clones, and not every one. The data show roughly 110,000 clones, with roughly 70% seen just once and about 4% held by the top ten. The sequencing sample was made of PBMCs. These receptors all stem from a woman aged 40 to 50 in good health and CMV-seropositive.

This clone occurred a few times. The chain uses TRBV5-5 and TRBJ1-5; 7 bases are shared with TRBD1. From germline, CDR1 is SGHKS and CDR2 YYEKEE (reference sequence). CDR3 length: 13 amino acids. After removal of 2 bases from V and 7 bases from J, the junction contained 3 bases not matched to a gene. The CDR3 DNA is TGTGCCAGCAGCTTACAGGGGTACCAGCCCCAGCATTTT. Protein sequence: CASSLQGYQPQHF.

There are a few counts of this clone. V is TRBV5-4 and J is TRBJ2-2; D may be TRBD1 (6 bases). This CDR3 has 15 amino acids. Per germline, CDR1 SGHNT and CDR2 YYREEE (reference sequence). The ends were cut back, 4 bases at V and 1 base at J, with 11 bases in the middle. CDR3 protein: CASSIQDRNTGELFF. CDR3 in DNA: TGTGCCAGCAGCATCCAGGACAGGAACACCGGGGAGCTGTTTTTT.

The chain uses TRBV27 and TRBJ2-7, with D unclear. This CDR3 is 13 amino acids long. V lost 4 bases to trimming and J lost 1 base, with 8 bases between them. The V gene's germline CDR1 is MNHEY and CDR2 SMNVEV (reference sequence). The CDR3 region is CASSYRGSYEQYF. As DNA, the CDR3 is TGTGCCAGCAGTTACCGCGGATCCTACGAGCAGTACTTC.

This chain joins TRBV28 and TRBJ2-7; D unclear. Germline V gene data show CDR1 as MDHEN and CDR2 as SYDVKM. Trimming left V 6 bases short and J 2 bases short, with 11 bases between. The CDR3 runs to 13 residues. The CDR3: CASSPAPPYEQYF. The CDR3 nucleotides read TGTGCCAGCAGCCCCGCGCCTCCCTACGAGCAGTACTTC.

This clone was observed a single time. The chain uses TRBV21-1 and TRBJ2-7; the table's D gene call, TRBD1, was not cross checked with the DNA. TRBV21-1 has pseudogene status. The CDR3 is made up of 18 amino acids. This CDR3 is CASSKGRAGEVLRYEQYF. Here the CDR3 DNA reads TGTGCCAGCAGCAAAGGAAGAGCAGGGGAAGTCCTCCGCTACGAGCAGTACTTC.

J is TRBJ1-1 and V is TRBV5-4; the match to TRBD1 covers 7 bases. With V trimmed by 3 bases and J by 2 bases, 10 bases remained unmatched. Germline assignment: CDR1 SGHNT and CDR2 YYREEE (reference sequence). The CDR3 totals 16 residues. CDR3 nucleotide sequence: TGTGCCAGCAGCTCAGAGACAGGGCCCCTAAACACTGAAGCTTTCTTT. Residues: CASSSETGPLNTEAFF.

The V and J genes are TRBV5-1 and TRBJ2-3; 8 bases agree with TRBD2. Germline CDR1 is SGHRS and CDR2 is YFSETQ. The CDR3 is 15 residues long. The junction had 4 bases not matched to a gene; V was cut back by 3 bases and J by 1 base. CDR3 DNA sequence: TGCGCCAGCAGCTCGCTGACTAGCGGCACAGATACGCAGTATTTT. Translating it yields CASSSLTSGTDTQYF.

The rearrangement links TRBV7-9 to TRBJ2-2; 7 bases agree with TRBD2. Germline lookup yields CDR1 SEHNR and CDR2 FQNEAQ (reference sequence). V was clipped by 5 bases and J by 6 bases; unmatched bases: 6. This CDR3 contains 14 residues. The CDR3 spells CASSPSGIAGELFF. The CDR3 nucleotides read TGTGCCAGCAGCCCAAGCGGGATAGCCGGGGAGCTGTTTTTT. The variable domain in full, completed from reference TRBV7-9 and TRBJ2-2, reads DTGVSQNPRHKITKRGQNVTFRCDPISEHNRLYWYRQTLGQGPEFLTYFQNEAQLEKSRLLSDRFSAERPKGSFSTLEIQRTEQGDSAMYLCASSPSGIAGELFFGEGSRLTVL.

This clone was found a few times. The same CDR3 can be traced to other DNA sequences in this sample. The V gene is TRBV18, the J gene TRBJ1-4; 8 bases align to TRBD1. The CDR3 has 16 residues. Trimming at V came to 3 bases and at J to 0 bases, leaving 3 bases not matched to a gene. CDR1 and CDR2 (germline): KGHSH, LQKENI. The CDR3 here is CASSPVTGATNEKLFF. For the CDR3, the DNA is TGTGCCAGCTCACCGGTGACAGGGGCAACTAATGAAAAACTGTTTTTT.

This clone was observed a handful of times. This chain links TRBV19 with TRBJ2-1; 13 nucleotides agree with TRBD2. From germline, CDR1 is LNHDA and CDR2 SQIVND (reference sequence). The CDR3 has 16 amino acids. Trimming cost V 3 bases and J 7 bases; bases outside gene matches: 6. The CDR3 loop reads CASSIQLAGGRNEQFF. The DNA for the CDR3 is TGTGCCAGTAGTATCCAACTAGCGGGGGGGAGGAATGAGCAGTTCTTC. Full variable domain (rest looked up from reference TRBV19 and TRBJ2-1): DGGITQSPKYLFRKEGQNVTLSCEQNLNHDAMYWYRQDPGQGLRLIYYSQIVNDFQKGDIAEGYSVSREKKESFPLTVTSAQKNPTAFYLCASSIQLAGGRNEQFFGPGTRLTVL.

This chain links TRBV9 with TRBJ1-2; D remains ambiguous. V was shortened by 0 bases and J by 1 base, with 7 bases between the two germline ends. Germline values: CDR1 SGDLS, CDR2 YYNGEE. CDR3 length: 14 amino acids. CDR3 in amino acids: CASSVAQDNYGYTF. The CDR3 nucleotides are TGTGCCAGCAGCGTAGCTCAGGATAACTATGGCTACACCTTC.

The chain uses TRBV5-1 and TRBJ2-3, with D possibly being TRBD2 (7 bases). Trimming shortened V by 4 bases and J by 3 bases, and 18 bases separated the two germline ends. Germline lookup yields CDR1 SGHRS and CDR2 YFSETQ. CDR3 size: 16 residues. The CDR3 here is CASSIERGGGTDTQYF. Written as DNA, the CDR3 is TGCGCCAGCAGCATCGAGAGGGGGGGTGGAACAGATACGCAGTATTTT.

V and J are TRBV9 and TRBJ2-3, with 8 positions matching TRBD2. V was pared by 2 bases and J by 2 bases, with 13 bases of the junction left unmatched. The germline V gene encodes CDR1 SGDLS and CDR2 YYNGEE. The CDR3 runs to 18 residues. CDR3 DNA: TGTGCCAGCAGCGTGGATAGTGGGACTAGGATTTCCACAGATACGCAGTATTTT. This gives the protein CASSVDSGTRISTDTQYF.

The chain is built from TRBV9 and TRBJ2-3, with D possibly TRBD1 on 6 matching bases. The CDR3 totals 15 residues. V lost 4 bases and J lost 2, with 14 bases in between. The germline gives CDR1 SGDLS, CDR2 YYNGEE. The CDR3 nucleotides read TGTGCCAGCAGCCCCCTAGGGGGATACACAGATACGCAGTATTTT. Translating gives CASSPLGGYTDTQYF.

The chain employs TRBV6-5 and TRBJ2-5, with a tentative D call TRBD2 (5 bases). In germline, CDR1 is MNHEY, CDR2 SVGAGI. Trimming removed 4 bases at V and 1 base at J, with 13 bases between. This CDR3 comprises 15 residues. The CDR3 DNA is TGTGCCAGCAGTTTCTATACGACTACCCAAGAGACCCAGTACTTC. This gives the protein CASSFYTTTQETQYF.

The chain combines TRBV29-1 with TRBJ1-2, with D possibly matching TRBD1 (6 bases). This CDR3 is 15 amino acids long. The V gene's germline CDR1 is SQVTM and CDR2 ANQGSEA. Trimming removed 5 bases at V and 3 bases at J, with 19 bases between. The CDR3 region is CSVKGQRGRYYGYTF. The CDR3 region has the DNA TGCAGCGTTAAAGGACAGAGAGGGAGGTACTATGGCTACACCTTC. Combining the CDR3 with reference TRBV29-1 and TRBJ1-2 gives the whole variable domain SAVISQKPSRDICQRGTSLTIQCQVDSQVTMMFWYRQQPGQSLTLIATANQGSEATYESGFVIDKFPISRPNLTFSTLTVSNMSPEDSSIYLCSVKGQRGRYYGYTFGSGTRLTVV.

CDR3 region: CASSLGTGGYQPQHF. The CDR3 nucleotides are TGTGCCAGTAGTTTAGGGACAGGGGGCTATCAGCCCCAGCATTTT. The chain joins TRBV19 to TRBJ1-5, with 12 bases that match TRBD1. Germline V gene sequence: CDR1 LNHDA, CDR2 SQIVND (reference sequence). This CDR3 has 15 residues. The V segment lost 5 bases and the J segment 5 bases; nucleotides outside the gene matches: 4.

In this sample, this clone turned up a few times. Different DNA sequences within this sample yield the same CDR3. This sequence joins TRBV5-1 and TRBJ1-3, with 7 positions matching TRBD1. The trim removed 2 bases at V and 4 bases at J, leaving 9 bases unmatched. Germline values: CDR1 SGHRS, CDR2 YFSETQ. The CDR3 is 16 residues long. This CDR3 is CASSLDRAAGGNTIYF. The DNA of the CDR3 is TGCGCCAGCAGCTTAGACAGGGCCGCTGGGGGAAACACCATATATTTT.

This clone was picked up a small number of times. V and J are TRBV7-2 and TRBJ1-1, with unresolved D. The V gene lost 0 bases and the J gene lost 3 bases, with 20 bases spanning the gap. CDR1 and CDR2 from the germline V gene are SGHTA and FQGNSA. The CDR3 has 18 residues. The CDR3 reads CASSLAFSSRSADTEAFF. As DNA, the CDR3 is TGTGCCAGCAGCTTAGCGTTTTCTAGTAGGTCGGCGGACACTGAAGCTTTCTTT.

This rearrangement joins TRBV5-6 to TRBJ1-4; possibly TRBD1 for D (5 bases). This CDR3 region has 17 residues. Germline values: CDR1 SGHDT, CDR2 YYEEEE. V gave up 0 bases and J gave up 7 bases, with 19 bases separating them. The CDR3 loop reads CASSLVGDPASGEKLFF. The CDR3 nucleotides read TGTGCCAGCAGCTTGGTAGGGGATCCGGCTTCTGGTGAAAAACTGTTTTTT.

This clone was detected once. V is TRBV7-3 and J is TRBJ1-2, with TRBD1 matching over 8 bases. The V gene end was trimmed by 5 bases and the J gene end by 4 bases; junction bases not matched to a gene: 3. CDR3 length: 13 residues. Germline V lookup: CDR1 SGHTA, CDR2 FQGTGA. The CDR3 nucleotides read TGTGCCAGCAGCCAAACAGGGGGCTATGGCTACACCTTC. It encodes CASSQTGGYGYTF.

This clone was counted once. The chain employs TRBV30 and TRBJ1-3, with 8 positions matching TRBD1. Trimming took 5 bases from V and 3 from J; bases not matched to a gene: 0. Germline V lookup: CDR1 GTSNPN, CDR2 SVGIG (reference sequence). This CDR3 has 12 residues. The DNA for the CDR3 is TGTGCCTGGGGGACAGGTGGAAACACCATATATTTT. It codes for CAWGTGGNTIYF.

J is TRBJ2-3 and V is TRBV15; D is perhaps TRBD1 (6 bases). The CDR3 is 14 residues long. Germline V gene lookup returns CDR1 LNHNV and CDR2 YYDKDF (reference sequence). V lost 3 bases, J lost 3 bases, and 10 bases lay in between. CDR3 region: CATSRGADTDTQYF. The DNA of the CDR3 is TGTGCCACCAGCAGGGGGGCCGATACAGATACGCAGTATTTT. Full variable domain (remainder filled in from reference TRBV15 and TRBJ2-3): DAMVIQNPRYQVTQFGKPVTLSCSQTLNHNVMYWYQQKSSQAPKLLFHYYDKDFNNEADTPDNFQSRRPNTSFCFLDIRSPGLGDTAMYLCATSRGADTDTQYFGPGTRLTVL.

The chain employs TRBV9 and TRBJ2-6; D might be TRBD2 (5 bases). The CDR3 has 16 residues. The germline CDR1 and CDR2 sequences are SGDLS and YYNGEE. Deletions cut 3 bases from V and 2 bases from J, with 12 bases between. CDR3 in amino acids: CASSAVSGAGANVLTF. The CDR3, as DNA: TGTGCCAGCAGCGCCGTATCCGGGGCTGGGGCCAACGTCCTGACTTTC.

This clone was seen a handful of times. V gene TRBV19 combines with J gene TRBJ1-5, with D unresolved. Trimming left V 5 bases short and J 6 bases short, with 11 bases between. Germline V gene data show CDR1 as LNHDA and CDR2 as SQIVND (reference sequence). The CDR3 runs to 13 residues. This CDR3 is CASSYQQIQPQHF. The CDR3 DNA sequence: TGTGCCAGTAGTTATCAACAGATTCAGCCCCAGCATTTT.

In this sample, this clone turned up a few times. The J gene is TRBJ1-1, the V gene TRBV5-5, with TRBD1 identical over 12 bases. This CDR3 is 16 amino acids long. V lost 0 bases to trimming and J lost 2 bases; unmatched junction nucleotides: 2. Germline V gene sequence: CDR1 SGHKS, CDR2 YYEKEE (reference sequence). The CDR3 region is CASSLGDRGPNTEAFF. The CDR3 DNA reads TGTGCCAGCAGCTTGGGGGACAGGGGGCCTAACACTGAAGCTTTCTTT.

This sequence joins TRBV5-4 and TRBJ2-7; weak D call: TRBD2 (5 bases). Deletions cut 0 bases from V and 2 bases from J, with 9 bases between. Germline assignment: CDR1 SGHNT and CDR2 YYREEE (reference sequence). The CDR3 runs 14 residues. This CDR3 reads CASSLADSPYEQYF. The CDR3 DNA follows: TGTGCCAGCAGCTTGGCGGACTCCCCCTACGAGCAGTACTTC.

This chain links TRBV6-4 with TRBJ1-6; no clear D gene. The ends were cut back, 4 bases at V and 1 base at J, with 8 bases in the middle. Germline CDR1 MRHNA, CDR2 SNTAGT. The CDR3 totals 15 residues. In DNA, the CDR3 is TGTGCCAGCAGTGCGACAATTTCCTATAATTCACCCCTCCACTTT. It encodes CASSATISYNSPLHF.

The rearrangement uses TRBV12-2 and TRBJ2-6; the table calls TRBD2, which could not be checked here. TRBV12-2 is listed as a pseudogene. The CDR3 is 18 amino acids. CDR3 loop: CASRSLRSPGSGANVLTF. CDR3 DNA: TGTGCAAGTCGCTCCTTAAGGTCCCCGGGCTCTGGGGCCAACGTCCTGACTTTC.

The genes are TRBV7-2 and TRBJ1-5; D possibly corresponds to TRBD1 (5 bases). V lost 5 bases to trimming and J lost 3 bases, with 20 bases between them. Germline CDR1 reads SGHTA; CDR2 reads FQGNSA. The CDR3 has 17 amino acids. CDR3 sequence: CASSPEGRPGYNQPQHF. The CDR3 DNA is TGTGCCAGCAGCCCGGAGGGGCGGCCAGGGTACAATCAGCCCCAGCATTTT.

This clone was observed a handful of times. This rearrangement joins TRBV9 to TRBJ2-1; D possibly corresponds to TRBD2 (7 bases). V lost 4 bases to trimming and J lost 4 bases, with 18 bases between them. The CDR3 is 16 residues long. From germline, CDR1 is SGDLS and CDR2 YYNGEE. CDR3 coding DNA: TGTGCCAGCAGCCCTACCTCGGGGGGCGGATACAATGAGCAGTTCTTC. Encoded protein: CASSPTSGGGYNEQFF.